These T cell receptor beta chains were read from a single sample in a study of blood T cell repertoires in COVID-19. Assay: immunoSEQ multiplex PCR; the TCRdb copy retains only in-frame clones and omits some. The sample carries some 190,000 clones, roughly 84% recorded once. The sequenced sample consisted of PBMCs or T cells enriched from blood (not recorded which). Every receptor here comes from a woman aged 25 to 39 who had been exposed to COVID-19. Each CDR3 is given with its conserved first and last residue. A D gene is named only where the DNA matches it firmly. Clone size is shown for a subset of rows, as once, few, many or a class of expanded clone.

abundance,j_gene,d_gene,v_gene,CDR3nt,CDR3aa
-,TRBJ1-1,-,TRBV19,TGTGCCAGTAGGCTAAACGGGGTGGCTGAAGCTTTCTTT,CASRLNGVAEAFF
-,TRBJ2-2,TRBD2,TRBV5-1,TGCGCCCGCAGCCGGGGTAGCGGGGGGGCCGACGGGGAGCTGTTTTTT,CARSRGSGGADGELFF
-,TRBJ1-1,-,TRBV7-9,TGTGCCAGCAGCCCCACTTGGGGGGTCGAAGCTTTCTTT,CASSPTWGVEAFF
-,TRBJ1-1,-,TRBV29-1,TGCAGCGTTGTGCAGTCTGATAACACTGAAGCTTTCTTT,CSVVQSDNTEAFF
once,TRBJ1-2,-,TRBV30,TGTGCCTGGAGGGGAGGACACGCGGCTGGAGGCTACACCTTC,CAWRGGHAAGGYTF
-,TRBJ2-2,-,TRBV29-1,TGCAGCGTAAACAGGGTTTCCGGGGAGCTGTTTTTT,CSVNRVSGELFF
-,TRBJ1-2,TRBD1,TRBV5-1,TGCGCCAGCAGGACAGGGGAGGGTAACTATGGCTACACCTTC,CASRTGEGNYGYTF
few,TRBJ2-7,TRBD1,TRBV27,TGTGCCAGCAACGGGGACAGGGTTTGGCTTTACGAGCAGTACTTC,CASNGDRVWLYEQYF
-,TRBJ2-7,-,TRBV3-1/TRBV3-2,TGTGCCAGCAGCCAAGCGGCGGGTCTTTCCTACGAGCAGTACTTC,CASSQAAGLSYEQYF
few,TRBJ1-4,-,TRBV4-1,TGCGCCAGCAGCCCAGAGGGGACGGGAGAGCTGTTTTTT,CASSPEGTGELFF
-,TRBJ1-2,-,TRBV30,TGTGCCTGGAGCGGGCGGGGCTATGGCTACACCTTC,CAWSGRGYGYTF
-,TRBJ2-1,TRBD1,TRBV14,TGTGCCAGCAGTTTTTGGGACAGGGGACTCAATGAGCAGTTCTTC,CASSFWDRGLNEQFF
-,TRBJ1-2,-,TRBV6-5,TGTGCCAGCCGAGAGGCGAGCTATGGCTACACCTTC,CASREASYGYTF
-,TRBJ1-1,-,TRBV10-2,TGCGCCAGCAGTGATTGGTTTCGGGGGACCAACACTGAAGCTTTCTTT,CASSDWFRGTNTEAFF
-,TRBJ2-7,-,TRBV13,TGTGCCAGCAGCCACCGACAGACAGGCTCCTACGAGCAGTACTTC,CASSHRQTGSYEQYF
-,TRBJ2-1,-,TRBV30,TGTGCCTGGAGTTTCACAGGGCCCGGTATTGGTGAGCAGTTCTTC,CAWSFTGPGIGEQFF
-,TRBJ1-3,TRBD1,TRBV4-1,TGCGCCAGCAGAGCGGGACAGGGGGCAAGGTCTGGAAACACCATATATTTT,CASRAGQGARSGNTIYF
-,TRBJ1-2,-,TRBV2,TGTGCCAGCAGTGATTGGGGCCCCTCATCCTATGGCTACACCTTC,CASSDWGPSSYGYTF
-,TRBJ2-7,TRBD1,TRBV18,TGTGCCAGCTCACCCGGACAGGGAGATATCTACGAGCAGTACTTC,CASSPGQGDIYEQYF
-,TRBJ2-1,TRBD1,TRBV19,TGTGCCAGCACTCTCGGGACAGGCCCCAATGAGCAGTTCTTC,CASTLGTGPNEQFF
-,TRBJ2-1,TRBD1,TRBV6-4,TGTGCCAGCAGTGAGACACAGGGGTTAGGATACAATGAGCAGTTCTTC,CASSETQGLGYNEQFF
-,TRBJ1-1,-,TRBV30,TGTGCCTGGAGTGTCTTTTCAGGGAACACTGAAGCTTTCTTT,CAWSVFSGNTEAFF
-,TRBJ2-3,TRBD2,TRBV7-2,TGTGCCAGCAGCTTAAGGAGCGGGGAGAGAACAGATACGCAGTATTTT,CASSLRSGERTDTQYF
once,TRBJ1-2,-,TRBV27,TGTGCCAGCAGTTTACTAAACTATGGCTACACCTTC,CASSLLNYGYTF
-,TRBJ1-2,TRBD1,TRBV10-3,TGTGCCATCCGGACAGGGGCTAACTATGGCTACACCTTC,CAIRTGANYGYTF
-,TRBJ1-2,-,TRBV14,TGTGCCAGCAGCCAAACGGGGAGGGACCGCTATGGCTACACCTTC,CASSQTGRDRYGYTF
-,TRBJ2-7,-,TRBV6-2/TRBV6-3,TGTGCCAGCAGTCTCGGACAGCGCTCTAGATACGAGCAGTACTTC,CASSLGQRSRYEQYF